This T cell receptor beta chain stems from a study of ipilimumab plus nivolumab after autologous stem cell transplantation. The CDR3 has 11 residues. Germline V CDR1 and CDR2: LNHDA, SQIVND (reference sequence). V shed 9 bases and J shed 14 bases, with 17 bases lying between them. This clone was seen a handful of times. Starting 14 to 28 days after autologous transplant, ipilimumab 1 mg/kg was given. Libraries were prepared by immunoSEQ multiplex PCR; TCRdb keeps only in-frame clonotypes and omits some of them. Of fewer than 95,000 clones in the sample, nearly 85% were seen once. The gene calls are TRBV19 and TRBJ1-5; D is ambiguous. The sequence was collected from a male donor with diffuse large B-cell lymphoma. Sample: PBMCs, taken in a trial of ipilimumab plus nivolumab as post-transplant consolidation. DNA of the CDR3: TGTGCCAGCCGGGCTGACTGGTCTGAGCATTTT. This codes for CASRADWSEHF.